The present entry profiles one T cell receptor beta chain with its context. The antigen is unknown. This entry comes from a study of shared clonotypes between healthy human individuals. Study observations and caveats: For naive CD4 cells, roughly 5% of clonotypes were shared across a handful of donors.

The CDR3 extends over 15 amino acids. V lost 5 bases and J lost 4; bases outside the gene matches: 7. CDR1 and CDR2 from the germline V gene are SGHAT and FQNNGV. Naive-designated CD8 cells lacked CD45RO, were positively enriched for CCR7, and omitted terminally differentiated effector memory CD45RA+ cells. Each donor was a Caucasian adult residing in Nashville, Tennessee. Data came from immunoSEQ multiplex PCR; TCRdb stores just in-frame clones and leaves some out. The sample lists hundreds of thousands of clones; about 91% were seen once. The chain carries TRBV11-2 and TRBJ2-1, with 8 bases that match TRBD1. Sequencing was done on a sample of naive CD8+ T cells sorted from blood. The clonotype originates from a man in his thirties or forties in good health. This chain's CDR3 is CASSQQGDFYNEQFF. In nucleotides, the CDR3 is TGTGCCAGCAGCCAACAGGGGGACTTTTACAATGAGCAGTTCTTC. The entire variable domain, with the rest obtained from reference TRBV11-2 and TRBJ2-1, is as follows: EAGVAQSPRYKIIEKRQSVAFWCNPISGHATLYWYQQILGQGPKLLIQFQNNGVVDDSQLPKDRFSAERLKGVDSTLKIQPAKLEDSAVYLCASSQQGDFYNEQFFGPGTRLTVL.